Below, 22 T cell receptor beta chains from the same sample are listed, as sequenced in a study of control samples from healthy donors and cancer patients. Some clones are missing from TCRdb's copy, which holds only in-frame ones; the method was immunoSEQ multiplex PCR. The repertoire holds around 180,000 clones, with 88% as singletons. Sequencing was performed on blood. These receptors were collected from a woman in her twenties or thirties in good health.

J is TRBJ2-7 and V is TRBV7-6; the D is unclear. The CDR3 spans 14 residues. Trimming cost V 5 bases and J 7 bases, with 18 bases left between them. Germline V gives CDR1 SGHVS, CDR2 FNYEAQ. The CDR3 sequence is CASSPGRTPLEQYV. CDR3 DNA sequence: TGTGCCAGCAGCCCCGGCAGGACCCCCTTGGAGCAGTACGTC.

V gene TRBV5-5 combines with J gene TRBJ1-1; TRBD1 aligns across 11 bases. Germline CDR1 SGHKS, CDR2 YYEKEE (reference sequence). The CDR3 is made up of 18 amino acids. V trimming: 0 bases; J trimming: 4 bases; junction bases outside the gene matches: 11. CDR3 coding DNA: TGTGCCAGCAGCTTGGCGACCGGACAGGGGGCATGGAGCACTGAAGCTTTCTTT. Protein: CASSLATGQGAWSTEAFF.

This chain connects TRBV28 to TRBJ1-6, with D unclear. Germline CDR1 is MDHEN and CDR2 is SYDVKM. CDR3 length: 14 residues. V lost 2 bases, J lost 9 bases, and 11 bases lay in between. CDR3 loop: CASSLDGTSSPLHF. CDR3 in DNA: TGTGCCAGCAGTTTAGACGGAACTTCTTCACCCCTCCACTTT.

The rearrangement joins TRBV5-1 to TRBJ1-5, with no clear D. CDR3 length equals 14 residues. V shed 2 bases and J shed 0 bases, with 6 bases lying between them. The germline V gene encodes CDR1 SGHRS and CDR2 YFSETQ. CDR3 DNA: TGCGCCAGCAGCTTCGGGGATAGCAATCAGCCCCAGCATTTT. Translation: CASSFGDSNQPQHF.

V gene TRBV19 combines with J gene TRBJ2-2; tentatively, D is TRBD2 (5 bases). The CDR3 is 15 residues long. Trimming took 3 bases from V and 0 from J, leaving 8 bases between them. Germline values: CDR1 LNHDA, CDR2 SQIVND (reference sequence). The CDR3 DNA is TGTGCCAGTAGTATGGACTTCGCGAACACCGGGGAGCTGTTTTTT. Translated: CASSMDFANTGELFF.

This clone was recorded a few times. CDR3 sequence (DNA): TGTGCCAGCAGCCGCTCAATAGGACAGTACCAAGAGACCCAGTACTTC. Protein product: CASSRSIGQYQETQYF. The chain couples TRBV3-1 (or the pseudogene TRBV3-2) to TRBJ2-5; D is perhaps TRBD1 (6 bases). CDR1 is LGHDT, CDR2 YNNKEL, per germline (reference sequence). This CDR3 contains 16 residues. V shed 4 bases and J shed 0 bases, with 15 bases lying between them.

In the case of this clone: The junction does not match germline at one end; this may be a read error. This chain connects TRBV7-2 to TRBJ2-2, with TRBD2 matching over 7 bases. The germline V gene has CDR1 SGHTA and CDR2 FQGNSA. There are 16 residues in the CDR3. CDR3 region: CASRLAGSLNTGELFF. The CDR3, as DNA: TGTGCCAGCAGATTAGCGGGCTCCCTGAACACCGGGGAGCTGTTTTTT.

This clone was found once. The chain carries TRBV19 and TRBJ2-1, with no clear D. From germline, CDR1 is LNHDA and CDR2 SQIVND (reference sequence). V dropped 9 bases and J dropped 2 bases, with 8 bases sitting between them. The CDR3 runs 12 residues. The CDR3 DNA follows: TGTGCCAGCCGTGCAGCCTACAATGAGCAGTTCTTC. Amino acids: CASRAAYNEQFF.

The V and J genes are TRBV7-9 and TRBJ1-2; D is ambiguous. Germline V lookup: CDR1 SEHNR, CDR2 FQNEAQ (reference sequence). This CDR3 region has 15 residues. V was trimmed by 5 bases and J by 8 bases, leaving 21 bases between them. The DNA for the CDR3 is TGTGCCAGCAGCCCAACCGGCATAGAGCAAAGAGGCTACACCTTC. Its translation is CASSPTGIEQRGYTF.

CDR3 DNA sequence: TGCGCCAGCAGCTTGTTGCCCAGGGGGGGACCACGGGCTGATGAGCAGTTCTTC. Translating gives CASSLLPRGGPRADEQFF. The chain employs TRBV5-1 and TRBJ2-1; either TRBD1 or TRBD2 may supply D (7 bases each). V lost 1 base, J lost 8 bases, and 25 bases lay in between. The CDR3 length is 18 residues. The germline gives CDR1 SGHRS, CDR2 YFSETQ. The complete variable domain, with remaining parts taken from reference TRBV5-1 and TRBJ2-1, reads KAGVTQTPRYLIKTRGQQVTLSCSPISGHRSVSWYQQTPGQGLQFLFEYFSETQRNKGNFPGRFSGRQFSNSRSEMNVSTLELGDSALYLCASSLLPRGGPRADEQFFGPGTRLTVL.

V is TRBV19 and J is TRBJ2-4; 10 bases fit TRBD2. Germline CDR1 is LNHDA and CDR2 is SQIVND (reference sequence). The V segment lost 3 bases and the J segment 1 base; nucleotides outside the gene matches: 3. This CDR3 is built from 16 residues. The CDR3 sequence is CASSISGRKAKNIQYF. CDR3 coding DNA: TGTGCCAGTAGTATTAGCGGGAGGAAGGCCAAAAACATTCAGTACTTC.

Notes on this clone: A much larger clone differs from this one at a single base, so this may be a read error. The chain recombines TRBV23-1 with TRBJ2-2; 8 nucleotides agree with TRBD2. TRBV23-1 is placed among ORFs of uncertain function. The CDR3 contains 21 residues. CDR3: CASCHDSGGRIARPNTGELFF. The DNA of the CDR3 is TGCGCCAGCTGTCACGACTCGGGAGGGCGAATCGCTCGCCCGAACACCGGGGAGCTGTTTTTT.

The chain is built from TRBV9 and TRBJ2-5; 9 nucleotides line up with TRBD1. The CDR3 is made up of 18 amino acids. J was trimmed by 5 bases and V by 0 bases; bases with no gene match: 14. In germline, CDR1 is SGDLS, CDR2 YYNGEE. The CDR3 protein is CASSVASMGTGYGETQYF. CDR3 bases: TGTGCCAGCAGCGTAGCTTCGATGGGGACAGGGTACGGCGAGACCCAGTACTTC. Drawing the rest from reference TRBV9 and TRBJ2-5, the complete variable domain is DSGVTQTPKHLITATGQRVTLRCSPRSGDLSVYWYQQSLDQGLQFLIQYYNGEERAKGNILERFSAQQFPDLHSELNLSSLELGDSALYFCASSVASMGTGYGETQYFGPGTRLLVL.

This chain uses TRBV6-5 with TRBJ1-6, with 10 positions matching TRBD1. Germline-derived CDR1 and CDR2 are MNHEY and SVGAGI. The V gene end was trimmed by 4 bases and the J gene end by 7 bases; junction bases not matched to a gene: 4. The CDR3 loop spans 15 amino acids. The CDR3 coding sequence is TGTGCCAGCAGTTCGACAGGGGGCCAGAATTCACCCCTCCACTTT. Its translation: CASSSTGGQNSPLHF.

This clone occurred once. The V call is TRBV5-5, the J call TRBJ2-5; TRBD1 matches 7 bases. This CDR3 comprises 16 residues. Germline V CDR1 and CDR2: SGHKS, YYEKEE (reference sequence). The V segment lost 0 bases and the J segment 2 bases; nucleotides outside the gene matches: 7. In nucleotides, the CDR3 is TGTGCCAGCAGCTTGGGGTTGACAGGGTCTCAAGAGACCCAGTACTTC. This codes for CASSLGLTGSQETQYF. The full variable domain, with the rest looked up from reference TRBV5-5 and TRBJ2-5, is DAGVTQSPTHLIKTRGQQVTLRCSPISGHKSVSWYQQVLGQGPQFIFQYYEKEERGRGNFPDRFSARQFPNYSSELNVNALLLGDSALYLCASSLGLTGSQETQYFGPGTRLLVL.

The CDR3 DNA follows: TGCGCCAGCAGCTTAGGACAGCGAGATACGCAGTATTTT. Residues: CASSLGQRDTQYF. V and J are TRBV5-1 and TRBJ2-3, with D perhaps TRBD1 (6 bases). CDR1 is SGHRS and CDR2 is YFSETQ in the germline V gene. This CDR3 has 13 residues. The V and J ends lost 2 bases and 5 bases respectively, with 9 bases between them.

This chain connects TRBV4-1 to TRBJ1-6, with a possible D match to TRBD1 (6 bases). V lost 3 bases, J lost 10 bases, and 25 bases lay in between. This CDR3 is 18 amino acids long. Per the germline V gene, CDR1 is MGHRA and CDR2 is YSYEKL. The CDR3 nucleotides read TGCGCCAGCAGCCACTGGAATGACAGGAAAGGAGGAGGCTCACCCCTCCACTTT. It translates to CASSHWNDRKGGGSPLHF.

This clone has a handful of counts. The chain combines TRBV2 with TRBJ2-5, with TRBD1 as a possible D gene (6 bases). V gave up 11 bases and J gave up 9 bases, with 19 bases separating them. CDR1 and CDR2 (germline): SNHLY, FYNNEI. This CDR3 region has 12 residues. CDR3 sequence (DNA): TGTGCCGGGGAACAGGGCCCAGGGGCCCAGTACTTC. Translation gives CAGEQGPGAQYF.

The chain has TRBV4-1 and TRBJ1-2; TRBD1 might be the D (6 bases). Looked up from germline, CDR1 is MGHRA and CDR2 is YSYEKL. Trimming removed 0 bases at V and 3 bases at J, with 11 bases between. The CDR3 runs 15 residues. CDR3 sequence: CASSQDFSGDYGYTF. The CDR3 region has the DNA TGCGCCAGCAGCCAAGATTTTTCAGGGGACTATGGCTACACCTTC.

V and J are TRBV5-6 and TRBJ2-7; a weak D match, TRBD1 (5 bases). Germline V gives CDR1 SGHDT, CDR2 YYEEEE. The CDR3 extends over 12 amino acids. V shed 5 bases and J shed 5 bases, with 11 bases lying between them. CDR3 bases: TGTGCCAGCAGTTTACAGGTGGACGAGCAGTACTTC. Residues: CASSLQVDEQYF. Drawing the rest from reference TRBV5-6 and TRBJ2-7, the complete variable domain is DAGVTQSPTHLIKTRGQQVTLRCSPKSGHDTVSWYQQALGQGPQFIFQYYEEEERQRGNFPDRFSGHQFPNYSSELNVNALLLGDSALYLCASSLQVDEQYFGPGTRLTVT.

The chain has TRBV9 and TRBJ1-2; perhaps TRBD1 as D (5 bases). V was clipped by 3 bases and J by 4 bases, with 10 bases between them. The germline V gene has CDR1 SGDLS and CDR2 YYNGEE. The CDR3 contains 13 residues. The chain's CDR3 is CASSADRGYGYTF. CDR3 DNA: TGTGCCAGCAGCGCCGACAGAGGCTATGGCTACACCTTC.

The V call is TRBV5-1, the J call TRBJ2-3, with 11 bases identical to TRBD1. V shed 0 bases, J shed 1 base, and the junction held 1 base outside the gene matches. Germline values: CDR1 SGHRS, CDR2 YFSETQ. The CDR3 totals 16 residues. CDR3: CASSLAGQGGTDTQYF. The CDR3 DNA follows: TGCGCCAGCAGCTTGGCGGGACAGGGGGGCACAGATACGCAGTATTTT.